This T cell receptor beta chain derives from a study of response to subunit inactivated influenza vaccine. In this sample, this clonotype turned up many times. Its specificity is unknown. Findings and limits, study-wide: After each seasonal influenza vaccination, few new T cells are recruited, the authors suggested.

TCRdb redid the calling of the RT-PCR reads with MiXCR, one entry per CDR3 protein. Here the sample spans 450,000 to 600,000 distinct CDR3 sequences, 6% to 9% being singletons. The CDR3 runs 13 residues. J lost 4 bases, V lost 8 bases, and 3 bases had no gene match. Germline V gene data show CDR1 as ENHRY and CDR2 as SYGVKD. This rearrangement joins TRBV10-3 to TRBJ2-7, with 12 positions matching TRBD2. The starting material was PBMCs from blood, obtained about 24 months after vaccination. The TCR originated in a man in his fifties or sixties who received an inactivated influenza vaccine. CDR3 in DNA: TGTGCCATCGGGCTAGCGGGGGGGTACGAGCAGTACTTC. This gives the protein CAIGLAGGYEQYF.